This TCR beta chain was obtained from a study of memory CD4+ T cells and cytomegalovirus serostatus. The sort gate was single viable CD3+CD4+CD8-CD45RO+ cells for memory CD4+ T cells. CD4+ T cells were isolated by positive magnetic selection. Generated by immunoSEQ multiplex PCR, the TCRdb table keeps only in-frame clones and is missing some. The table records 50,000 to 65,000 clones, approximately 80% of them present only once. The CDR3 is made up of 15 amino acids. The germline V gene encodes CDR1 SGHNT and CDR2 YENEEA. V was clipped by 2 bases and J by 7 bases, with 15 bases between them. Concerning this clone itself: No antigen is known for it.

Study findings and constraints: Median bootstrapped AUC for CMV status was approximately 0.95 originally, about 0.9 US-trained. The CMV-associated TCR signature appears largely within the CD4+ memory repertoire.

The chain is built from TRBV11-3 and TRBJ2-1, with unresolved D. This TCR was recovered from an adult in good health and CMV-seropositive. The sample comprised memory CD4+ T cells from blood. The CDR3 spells CASSLRPEVANEQFF. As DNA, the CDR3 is TGTGCCAGCAGCTTAAGGCCCGAGGTGGCAAATGAGCAGTTCTTC.